The sequence of this T cell receptor beta chain was determined in a study of control samples from healthy donors and cancer patients. Generated by immunoSEQ multiplex PCR, the TCRdb table keeps only in-frame clones and is missing some. The sample gives around 140,000 clones, roughly 90% of which show up once; approximately 7.5% is in the top ten. The CDR3 is 14 amino acids. Germline CDR1 reads MNHEY; CDR2 reads SVGEGT. The V end lost 2 bases, the J end lost 2 bases, and 7 bases lay between the germline ends. The rearrangement uses TRBV6-2 or TRBV6-3 and TRBJ2-1; D is unresolved. Sequenced: PBMCs. The source of this sequence is a man in his fifties or sixties with head and neck cancer. The DNA for the CDR3 is TGTGCCAGCAGTTACGCCAGCCCCTACAATGAGCAGTTCTTC. Its protein is CASSYASPYNEQFF.